This T cell receptor beta chain derives from a study of T cell clusters in autoimmune cytopenias. This clonotype ranks as medium-sized (0.01 to 0.1%) in terms of frequency. TRB was amplified from around 0.25 ug of peripheral blood genomic DNA per sample. TRB was amplified by touch-down multiplex PCR, primer pools A and B combined. Each CDR3 protein gets one entry in TCRdb, which reprocessed the multiplex PCR reads and gives no DNA. The repertoire table contains over 6,000 distinct CDR3 sequences. This CDR3 spans 16 amino acids. Germline values: CDR1 LNHDA, CDR2 SQIVND (reference sequence). These sequences were also reported in another study, on T cell repertoires in aging, cancer and after chemotherapy. That publication notes: Healthy donors lost TCR diversity with age mainly through richness, cancer patients through richness and evenness.

The receptor was derived from a human donor in good health. Sequencing used peripheral blood. The chain has TRBV19 and TRBJ1-3. The CDR3 loop reads CASRTGRGFSGNTIYF.